The clone carrying this TCR beta chain was counted at least ten times. Its matching antigen is unknown. Specified time point: longitudinal time-point 2. This sample was taken from a study of neurological immune-mediated disorders. Points from the study as a whole: HTLV-1-associated myelopathy had the most TCR clonal expansion, while multiple sclerosis had the least, a level that fell below healthy controls.

The cDNA was synthesized by 5'RACE incorporating 10-nucleotide random UMIs. TCRdb redid the calling of the 5' RACE reads with MiXCR, one entry per CDR3 protein. The data contain fewer than 40,000 distinct CDR3 sequences, about 13% of them seen just once; the ten biggest clones take up around 2.3%. V was cut by 3 bases and J by 0 bases, with 9 bases left in between. Germline V gene lookup returns CDR1 SGHTA and CDR2 FQGNSA. This CDR3 comprises 15 residues. Material: PBMCs. The V gene is TRBV7-2, the J gene TRBJ1-3; D is unresolved. This TCR derives from a woman between 40 and 55 years old in good health. CDR3 sequence: CASSFDTLSGNTIYF. The CDR3, as DNA: TGTGCCAGCAGCTTCGACACACTCTCTGGAAACACCATATATTTT. The entire variable domain, with the rest obtained from reference TRBV7-2 and TRBJ1-3, is as follows: GAGVSQSPSNKVTEKGKDVELRCDPISGHTALYWYRQSLGQGLEFLIYFQGNSAPDKSGLPSDRFSAERTGGSVSTLTIQRTQQEDSAVYLCASSFDTLSGNTIYFGEGSWLTVV.